The rows below give T cell receptor beta chains drawn from one sample of a study of cytomegalovirus exposure and HLA in healthy donors. The method was immunoSEQ multiplex PCR; TCRdb's version includes in-frame clones alone and lacks a portion of them. The data hold about 99,000 clones, with approximately 76% observed a single time. The specimen sequenced was PBMCs. The origin of the receptors is a woman younger than 30 in good health and CMV-seropositive. CDR3s include the opening cysteine and the closing phenylalanine or tryptophan.

J,V,length,CDR3
TRBJ2-7,TRBV5-1,15,CASSLDRGPTYEQYF
TRBJ1-6,TRBV28,15,CASSLNRAVNSPLHF
NA,TRBV19,13,CASMMQGAHEQYF
TRBJ2-1,TRBV11-2,16,CASSLGSSGAYNEQFF
TRBJ2-1,TRBV4-1,15,CASSQVAGGYNEQFF
TRBJ1-2,TRBV28,15,CASYFRGFGSEGYTF
TRBJ1-1,TRBV4-1,15,CASSPSGVGNTEAFF
TRBJ2-7,TRBV10-2,12,CASSEQGRGQYF
TRBJ2-7,TRBV6-6,16,CASSFLPSGASYEQYF
TRBJ2-7,TRBV5-8,18,CASSLLVRGGRESYEQYF
TRBJ2-7,TRBV28,17,CASSPYIRDRVRYEQYF
TRBJ1-1,TRBV28,14,CASRGARGGTEAFF
TRBJ2-7,TRBV29-1,16,CSVEAPGLAGTYEQYF
TRBJ2-3,TRBV30,13,CAWSTRERDTQYF
TRBJ1-1,TRBV19,15,CASSIDGTPRGEAFF
TRBJ1-2,TRBV19,12,CASDSMNYGYTF
TRBJ2-3,TRBV9,13,CASSLTSGDTQYF
TRBJ1-1,TRBV30,12,CAWTRGATEAFF
TRBJ2-5,TRBV10-3,15,CAISESPGGAETQYF
TRBJ2-6,TRBV11-3,16,CASSFTYSTGANVLTF
TRBJ2-5,TRBV30,14,CAWSGGGTQETQYF
TRBJ2-1,TRBV27,15,CASSSTSGRADEQFF
TRBJ2-3,TRBV30,14,CACTSGINTDTQYF
TRBJ1-1,TRBV28,12,CASSPTGVGAFF
TRBJ2-1,TRBV28,15,CASSSKRVVVDEQFF
TRBJ1-1,TRBV6-1,14,CASSERGVRTEAFF
TRBJ2-5,TRBV15,14,CATSRSLAEETQYF
TRBJ1-1,TRBV5-6,13,CASSLGRYTEAFF
TRBJ1-2,TRBV5-1,14,CASGQLNEGYGYTF
TRBJ2-5,TRBV30,16,CAWSGPGQGIRETQYF
TRBJ2-5,TRBV5-1,14,CASSLVTGAETQYF
TRBJ2-2,TRBV7-6,13,CASSWTGDGELFF